This T cell receptor beta chain emerged from a study of somatic mutations in cytotoxic T cells in rheumatoid arthritis. The table came from immunoSEQ multiplex PCR; TCRdb's copy has only in-frame clones and leaves some out. The sample contains about 18,000 clones, more than 70% of which appear only once. This CDR3 region has 16 residues. From germline, CDR1 is WSHSY and CDR2 SAAADI. V lost 3 bases and J lost 7, with 19 bases in between. Sequencing used CD8+ T cells sorted from blood. The V gene is TRBV10-2, the J gene TRBJ2-1; D gene ambiguous. This TCR came from an adult with rheumatoid arthritis. CDR3 nucleotide sequence: TGCGCCAGCAGTGATTCGGTTCTAGTAAGTCAGAATGAGCAGTTCTTC. This sequence encodes CASSDSVLVSQNEQFF.